A selection of T cell receptor beta chains follows, all from one sample in a study of shared clonotypes between healthy human individuals. Profiled with immunoSEQ multiplex PCR; TCRdb holds only in-frame clones, not every one. This sample has approximately 2.1 million clones, with approximately 95% found just once. Sequencing was performed on naive CD4+ T cells from PBMCs. These receptors were obtained from a man between 18 and 35 years old in good health. Some clones in this sample may be carry-over from other donors' samples. CDR3s include the opening cysteine and the closing phenylalanine or tryptophan. A D gene is named only where the DNA matches it firmly. The listing skips clone size in some rows; elsewhere it reads once, few, many or a size class.

size: -; J: TRBJ2-7; D: TRBD1; V: TRBV5-1; DNA: TGCGCCAGCAGCTTGGCAACAGGGGGCGGCGAGCAGTACTTC; CDR3: CASSLATGGGEQYF
size: once; J: TRBJ2-2; D: -; V: TRBV1; DNA: TGCACCAGCAGCCTGGGACAGGTGACCGGGGAGCTGTTTTTT; CDR3: CTSSLGQVTGELFF
size: -; J: TRBJ2-3; D: TRBD2; V: TRBV6-5; DNA: TGTGCCAGCAGCCGAGGACTAGGGAGCACAGATACGCAGTATTTT; CDR3: CASSRGLGSTDTQYF
size: once; J: TRBJ2-1; D: -; V: TRBV4-1; DNA: TGCGCCAGCAGCCAAGTTCGGGGGAATGAGCAGTTCTTC; CDR3: CASSQVRGNEQFF
size: once; J: TRBJ1-2; D: -; V: TRBV28; DNA: TGTGCCAGCACCCCATGGAGGGGAGGCTATGGCTACACCTTC; CDR3: CASTPWRGGYGYTF
size: -; J: TRBJ1-1; D: -; V: TRBV28; DNA: TGTGCCAGCAGTTTAATCACCCCTAACACTGAAGCTTTCTTT; CDR3: CASSLITPNTEAFF
size: -; J: TRBJ2-2; D: -; V: TRBV2; DNA: TGTGCCTCGTCTTGGAACACCGGGGAGCTGTTTTTT; CDR3: CASSWNTGELFF
size: -; J: TRBJ2-2; D: TRBD2; V: TRBV10-3; DNA: TGTGCCATCAGTGAGTCGCGGGCGGGAGCGAACACCGGGGAGCTGTTTTTT; CDR3: CAISESRAGANTGELFF
size: -; J: TRBJ1-1; D: -; V: TRBV14; DNA: TGTGCCAGCAGCCTACGGGACCCCCACACTGAAGCTTTCTTT; CDR3: CASSLRDPHTEAFF
size: -; J: TRBJ1-2; D: -; V: TRBV29-1; DNA: TGCAGCGTTCGTGGGTATGGCTACACCTTC; CDR3: CSVRGYGYTF
size: -; J: TRBJ2-5; D: TRBD2; V: TRBV27; DNA: TGTGCCAGCAGACTTAGCGGGCAGCAAGAGACCCAGTACTTC; CDR3: CASRLSGQQETQYF
size: once; J: TRBJ2-7; D: TRBD2; V: TRBV7-6; DNA: TGTGCCAGCAGCTTAGACCCGGGAGGGCCCCACGAGCAGTACTTC; CDR3: CASSLDPGGPHEQYF
size: -; J: TRBJ1-2; D: -; V: TRBV28; DNA: TGTGCCACCGCTCCCGGCCCGGTTGGCTACACCTTC; CDR3: CATAPGPVGYTF
size: -; J: TRBJ1-5; D: -; V: TRBV4-1; DNA: TGCGCCAGCAGCCAAGATAGCAATCAGCCCCAGCATTTT; CDR3: CASSQDSNQPQHF
size: -; J: TRBJ2-7; D: -; V: TRBV27; DNA: TGTGCCAGCAGTTTTAGGGAGGACTACGAGCAGTACTTC; CDR3: CASSFREDYEQYF